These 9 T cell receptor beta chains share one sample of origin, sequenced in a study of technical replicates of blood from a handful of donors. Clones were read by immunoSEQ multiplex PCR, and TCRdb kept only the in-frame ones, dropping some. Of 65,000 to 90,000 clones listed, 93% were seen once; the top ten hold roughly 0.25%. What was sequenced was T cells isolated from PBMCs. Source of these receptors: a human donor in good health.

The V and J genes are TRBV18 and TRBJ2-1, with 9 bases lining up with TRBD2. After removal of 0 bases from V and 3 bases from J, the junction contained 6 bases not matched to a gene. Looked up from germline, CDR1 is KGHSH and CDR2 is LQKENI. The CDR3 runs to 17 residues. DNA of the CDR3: TGTGCCAGCTCACCACCGGGGCGGGGGGGGAACTACAATGAGCAGTTCTTC. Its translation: CASSPPGRGGNYNEQFF. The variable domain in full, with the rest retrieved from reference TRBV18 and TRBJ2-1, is NAGVMQNPRHLVRRRGQEARLRCSPMKGHSHVYWYRQLPEEGLKFMVYLQKENIIDESGMPKERFSAEFPKEGPSILRIQQVVRGDSAAYFCASSPPGRGGNYNEQFFGPGTRLTVL.

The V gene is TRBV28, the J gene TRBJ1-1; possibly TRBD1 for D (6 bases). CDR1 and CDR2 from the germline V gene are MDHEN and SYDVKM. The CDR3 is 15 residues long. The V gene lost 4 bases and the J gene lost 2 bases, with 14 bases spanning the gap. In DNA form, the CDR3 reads TGTGCCAGCAGTTCACAGGGACACCGAAACACTGAAGCTTTCTTT. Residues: CASSSQGHRNTEAFF.

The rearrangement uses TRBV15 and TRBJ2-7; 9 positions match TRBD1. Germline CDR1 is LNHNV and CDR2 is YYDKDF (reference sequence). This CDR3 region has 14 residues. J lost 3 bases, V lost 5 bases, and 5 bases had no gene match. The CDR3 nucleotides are TGTGCCACCAGCTCCGGGACAGGGTTCTACGAGCAGTACTTC. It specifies CATSSGTGFYEQYF.

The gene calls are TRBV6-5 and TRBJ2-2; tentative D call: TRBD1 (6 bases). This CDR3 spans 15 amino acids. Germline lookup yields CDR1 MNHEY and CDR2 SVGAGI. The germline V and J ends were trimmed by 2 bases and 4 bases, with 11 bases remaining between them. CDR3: CASSYHREGTGELFF. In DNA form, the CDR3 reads TGTGCCAGCAGTTACCACAGGGAAGGCACCGGGGAGCTGTTTTTT.

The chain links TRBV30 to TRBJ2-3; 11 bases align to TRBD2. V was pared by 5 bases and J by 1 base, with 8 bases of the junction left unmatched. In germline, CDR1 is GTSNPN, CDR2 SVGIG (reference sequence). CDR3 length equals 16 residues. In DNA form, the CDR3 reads TGTGCCTGGGGGGATGGGACTAGCGGACGCACAGATACGCAGTATTTT. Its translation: CAWGDGTSGRTDTQYF.

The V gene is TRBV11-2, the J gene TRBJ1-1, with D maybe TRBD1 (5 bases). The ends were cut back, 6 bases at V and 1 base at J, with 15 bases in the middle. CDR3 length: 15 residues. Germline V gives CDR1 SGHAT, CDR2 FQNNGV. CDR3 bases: TGTGCCAGCAGTCGTTTCGGGGGGACGAACACTGAAGCTTTCTTT. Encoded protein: CASSRFGGTNTEAFF.

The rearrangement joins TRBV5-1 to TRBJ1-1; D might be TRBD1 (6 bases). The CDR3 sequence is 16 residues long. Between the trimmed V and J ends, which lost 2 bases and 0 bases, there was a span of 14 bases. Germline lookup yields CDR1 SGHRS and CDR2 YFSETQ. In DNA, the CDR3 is TGCGCCAGCAGCTTATTGGGGGGGCCTCTGAACACTGAAGCTTTCTTT. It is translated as CASSLLGGPLNTEAFF.

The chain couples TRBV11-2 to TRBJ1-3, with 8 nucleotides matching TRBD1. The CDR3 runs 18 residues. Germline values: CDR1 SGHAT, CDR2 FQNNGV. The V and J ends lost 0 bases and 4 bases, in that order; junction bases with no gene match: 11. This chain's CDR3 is CASSLDAPRTGFGNTIYF. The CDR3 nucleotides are TGTGCCAGCAGCTTAGATGCCCCAAGGACAGGGTTCGGAAACACCATATATTTT.

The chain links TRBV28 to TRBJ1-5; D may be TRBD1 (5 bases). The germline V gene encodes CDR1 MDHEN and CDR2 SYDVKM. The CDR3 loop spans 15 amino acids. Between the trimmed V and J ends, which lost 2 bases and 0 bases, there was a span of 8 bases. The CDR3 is CASSLRGYSNQPQHF. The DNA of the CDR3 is TGTGCCAGCAGTTTAAGGGGATATAGCAATCAGCCCCAGCATTTT. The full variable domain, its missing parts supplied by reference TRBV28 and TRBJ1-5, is DVKVTQSSRYLVKRTGEKVFLECVQDMDHENMFWYRQDPGLGLRLIYFSYDVKMKEKGDIPEGYSVSREKKERFSLILESASTNQTSMYLCASSLRGYSNQPQHFGDGTRLSIL.